The entry below gives a single T cell receptor (beta chain) sequence along with its context. Its antigen is currently unknown. The data are from a study of cytomegalovirus exposure and HLA in healthy donors. The PCR was carried out with 60 Vbeta primers and 13 Jbeta primers. Sequencing was performed with immunoSEQ multiplex PCR; in TCRdb, only in-frame clones are kept and a portion is missing. The repertoire holds approximately 50,000 clones, 83% seen once, with more than 3.5% in the top ten. Study findings and constraints: Researchers counted roughly 150 TCR beta chains as cytomegalovirus-associated. HLA restriction was apparent for most CMV-associated TCR beta chains in a later analysis.

V shed 4 bases and J 0 bases; nucleotides not matched to a gene: 3. CDR3 length: 14 amino acids. The germline CDR1 and CDR2 sequences are SGHRS and YFSETQ. The chain combines TRBV5-1 with TRBJ2-7, with TRBD1 identical over 8 bases. This sequence originates from a man aged 25 to 40 in good health and CMV-seronegative. The sequencing sample was made of PBMCs. Here the CDR3 reads CASSGGQGSYEQYF. The DNA of the CDR3 is TGCGCCAGCAGCGGCGGACAGGGCTCCTACGAGCAGTACTTC.